This T cell receptor (beta chain) appears in the sequencing data of a study of radiotherapy plus CTLA-4 blockade in lung cancer. Turning to the study itself: Patients showed objective responses in 15% to 20% of cases, and disease control was achieved by under 40%.

General study results and limits: Subsequent to radiotherapy plus ipilimumab, tumor-derived TCR clones underwent expansion in blood. Interferon-beta and early blood T cell clone dynamics reportedly predicted response best.

CTLA-4 blockade using ipilimumab, together with focal radiation, was received by patients with chemo-refractory metastatic non-small-cell lung cancer. Profiling relied on immunoSEQ multiplex PCR, and the TCRdb table lists in-frame clones only, not all of them. The sample lists 84,000 or so clones; approximately 83% were seen once. The V and J ends lost 10 bases and 2 bases respectively, with 8 bases between them. Germline CDR1 reads MDHEN; CDR2 reads SYDVKM. This CDR3 spans 11 amino acids. On this clone itself: As yet, its antigen is unknown.

This receptor was identified in a human donor with non-small cell lung cancer that progressed on radiotherapy plus ipilimumab. The V and J genes are TRBV28 and TRBJ1-2; the D is unclear. The material sequenced was peripheral blood, taken from a patient treated with radiotherapy plus ipilimumab. The CDR3 here is CATTHNYGYTF. In DNA form, the CDR3 reads TGTGCCACTACGCACAACTATGGCTACACCTTC.